This TCR beta chain is drawn from a study of T cell responses to AZD1222 COVID-19 vaccine. The study's findings and limits: Receipt of two AZD1222 doses was followed by a rise in Spike-specific TCR breadth and depth. Mostly white British, mostly female donors; authors suggested clonal diversity may be underestimated. After the peak T cell response, and only then, were repertoires sampled.

Germline V CDR1 and CDR2: GTSNPN, SVGIG (reference sequence). V trimming: 0 bases; J trimming: 7 bases; junction bases outside the gene matches: 6. The CDR3 runs 14 residues. The repertoire was sequenced with immunoSEQ multiplex PCR; TCRdb's copy has only in-frame clones and lacks some. Of about 140,000 clones in the sample, around nine tenths are singletons; the top ten hold 3.4%. A remark on this clone: Its target is not known.

The receptor was isolated from an adult in good health. The chain carries TRBV30 and TRBJ2-3, with 8 bases identical to TRBD2. The sample here was peripheral blood, taken on day 0 of AZD1222 vaccination. This CDR3 reads CAWSVSGGLNTQYF. CDR3 sequence (DNA): TGTGCCTGGAGTGTAAGCGGGGGCCTCAATACGCAGTATTTT. The full variable domain, its missing parts supplied by reference TRBV30 and TRBJ2-3, is SQTIHQWPATLVQPVGSPLSLECTVEGTSNPNLYWYRQAAGRGLQLLFYSVGIGQISSEVPQNLSASRPQDRQFILSSKKLLLSDSGFYLCAWSVSGGLNTQYFGPGTRLTVL.